This T cell receptor (beta chain) was observed in a study of cytomegalovirus exposure and HLA in healthy donors. Background on the study: Early released data had around 88 million unique TCRs, all coming from HLA-typed donors. Overall study findings and caveats: Looking again later, the authors saw that most CMV-associated TCR beta chains seemed HLA-restricted. When analyzed later, a missense DCLRE1C variant was found to be linked to TCR beta V- and J-gene trimming. About 87% or about 30% of the time was how often most TCR beta V segments were productive, according to an earlier analysis.

This clone was counted between two and nine times. The antigen is unknown. With 60 Vbeta and 13 Jbeta primers, the PCR was carried out. The assay was immunoSEQ multiplex PCR, and TCRdb's table has in-frame clones only and misses some. The table shows roughly 150,000 clones, with around 80% occurring only once. CDR3 length: 16 residues. Germline CDR1 MGHRA, CDR2 YSYEKL. V gave up 1 base and J gave up 9 bases; unmatched junction bases: 11. Source material: PBMCs. The chain has TRBV4-1 and TRBJ2-1; TRBD2 agrees at 8 bases. The clonotype comes from a man aged 35-49 years in good health and CMV-seropositive. The CDR3 DNA reads TGCGCCAGCAGCCAAGGTCAGGTAGCGGGATCCATTGAGCAGTTCTTC. Its translation is CASSQGQVAGSIEQFF.